These 11 T cell receptor beta chains came from one sample sequenced in a study of blood T cell repertoires in COVID-19. Clones were read by immunoSEQ multiplex PCR, and TCRdb kept only the in-frame ones, dropping some. The repertoire holds hundreds of thousands of clones, roughly nine tenths seen once, with approximately 2.5% in the top ten. The sequenced material came from PBMCs or T cells enriched from blood (not recorded which). Source of these receptors: a man aged 55 to 70 who had recovered from COVID-19.

The chain carries TRBV6-5 and TRBJ1-1; D may be TRBD1 (5 bases). Germline values: CDR1 MNHEY, CDR2 SVGAGI. This CDR3 has 12 amino acids. V dropped 6 bases and J dropped 7 bases, with 12 bases sitting between them. In nucleotides, the CDR3 is TGTGCCAGCAGCCGCGACAGCTTTGAAGCTTTCTTT. This codes for CASSRDSFEAFF.

The rearrangement links TRBV3-1 (or the pseudogene TRBV3-2) to TRBJ1-2; possibly TRBD1 for D (6 bases). This CDR3 spans 14 amino acids. The germline gives CDR1 LGHDT, CDR2 YNNKEL (reference sequence). The ends were cut back, 2 bases at V and 4 bases at J, with 11 bases in the middle. The CDR3 sequence: CASSQQQGPYGYTF. CDR3 nucleotide sequence: TGTGCCAGCAGCCAACAACAGGGACCCTATGGCTACACCTTC.

V usage is TRBV27 and J usage is TRBJ1-1, with 7 nucleotides matching TRBD1. V lost 6 bases, J lost 0 bases, and 10 bases stayed unmatched. The CDR3 has 16 residues. Germline loops: CDR1 MNHEY, CDR2 SMNVEV (reference sequence). CDR3 protein: CASSSPSTGMNTEAFF. In nucleotides, the CDR3 is TGTGCCAGCAGCTCCCCCTCGACAGGGATGAACACTGAAGCTTTCTTT.

The genes are TRBV2 and TRBJ2-5; TRBD2 might be the D (5 bases). V was cut by 6 bases and J by 1 base, with 9 bases left in between. In germline, CDR1 is SNHLY, CDR2 FYNNEI. The CDR3 is 13 amino acids. The CDR3 is CASSEDFQETQYF. The CDR3 nucleotides are TGTGCCAGCAGCGAGGACTTCCAAGAGACCCAGTACTTC.

V gene TRBV6-6 combines with J gene TRBJ2-7, with a possible D match to TRBD1 (6 bases). CDR3 length: 12 amino acids. CDR1 MNHNY and CDR2 SVGAGI come from the germline V gene (reference sequence). Trimming stripped 9 bases from V and 0 bases from J, with 9 bases between. The CDR3 is CASGRGSYEQYF. The CDR3 DNA reads as TGTGCCAGTGGCAGGGGCTCCTACGAGCAGTACTTC.

This clone was observed a single time. This rearrangement joins TRBV5-1 to TRBJ1-1; perhaps TRBD1 as D (5 bases). Germline V CDR1 and CDR2: SGHRS, YFSETQ. Trimming took 7 bases from V and 6 from J, leaving 19 bases between them. This CDR3 has 14 amino acids. CDR3 sequence (DNA): TGCGCCAGCGGAATGGGATACCCAGGGTCTGAAGCTTTCTTT. This gives the protein CASGMGYPGSEAFF.

This chain connects TRBV11-1 to TRBJ1-1, with TRBD1 as a possible D gene (5 bases). The CDR3 consists of 13 residues. Between the trimmed V and J ends, which lost 5 bases and 2 bases, there was a span of 9 bases. Germline CDR1 and CDR2: SGHAT and FQDESV (reference sequence). The CDR3 protein is CASSQDTNTEAFF. CDR3 DNA: TGTGCCAGCAGCCAGGACACAAACACTGAAGCTTTCTTT.

The genes are TRBV19 and TRBJ2-3, with 9 bases identical to TRBD2. Per germline, CDR1 LNHDA and CDR2 SQIVND (reference sequence). V trimming: 7 bases; J trimming: 1 base; junction bases outside the gene matches: 6. This CDR3 is 15 amino acids long. The CDR3 spells CASTVRTSGTDTQYF. The CDR3 region has the DNA TGTGCCAGTACGGTCAGGACTAGCGGCACAGATACGCAGTATTTT.

V gene TRBV5-1 combines with J gene TRBJ2-2; tentatively, D is TRBD1 (6 bases). Trimming stripped 3 bases from V and 2 bases from J, with 11 bases between. The germline CDR1 and CDR2 sequences are SGHRS and YFSETQ. The CDR3 runs to 15 residues. CDR3 sequence: CASSWRTANTGELFF. The CDR3 DNA reads TGCGCCAGCAGCTGGAGGACAGCCAACACCGGGGAGCTGTTTTTT.

V usage is TRBV27 and J usage is TRBJ2-7; tentative D call: TRBD2 (6 bases). V lost 4 bases and J 2 bases, leaving 9 bases between the germline ends. CDR1 MNHEY and CDR2 SMNVEV come from the germline V gene (reference sequence). The CDR3 loop spans 13 amino acids. CDR3 loop: CASSSGLTYEQYF. Here the CDR3 DNA reads TGTGCCAGCAGTTCGGGACTTACCTACGAGCAGTACTTC.

This chain links TRBV11-3 with TRBJ1-3; 11 positions match TRBD1. V shed 5 bases and J 0 bases; nucleotides not matched to a gene: 0. Per germline, CDR1 SGHNT and CDR2 YENEEA. This CDR3 has 15 amino acids. CDR3: CASSGTGGSGNTIYF. CDR3 coding DNA: TGTGCCAGCAGCGGGACAGGGGGCTCTGGAAACACCATATATTTT.